This T cell receptor (beta chain) was observed in a study of regulatory T cells in long-lasting Graves disease. Study findings and constraints: Lower TCR diversity was seen in persistent Graves' patients than in newly diagnosed ones.

Stated time point: newly diagnosed GD, antithyroid drugs for less than 3 months. Making the TCR library involved RNA that had been extracted from PBMCs. Both iRepertoire HTBI primers and Arm-PCR of CDR3 regions were used to build the TCR beta libraries. TCRdb reanalysed the multiplex PCR reads using MiXCR and keeps one entry per CDR3 protein. The table lists some 250,000 distinct CDR3 sequences, about 18% of them singletons, with around 15% in the top ten. This clonotype was seen ten or more times. Antigen specificity is unknown. V gave up 7 bases and J gave up 8 bases; unmatched junction bases: 5. From germline, CDR1 is SNHLY and CDR2 FYNNEI. This CDR3 has 12 residues. These records were also assigned to another study, of T cells in Graves' hyperthyroidism and ophthalmopathy. According to that study: Blood also carried most thyroid clonotypes expanded above 0.001. Separating ophthalmopathy from stable hyperthyroidism was achieved by a 13 V-J model.

The source material was peripheral blood mononuclear cells (PBMCs), sampled at new diagnosis, from a patient treated with antithyroid drugs. This chain connects TRBV2 to TRBJ2-1; 7 nucleotides line up with TRBD1. The sequence came from a woman in her twenties or thirties with Graves disease. Here the CDR3 DNA reads TGTGCCAGCACTTTCACAGGGGATGAGCAGTTCTTC. Its protein product is CASTFTGDEQFF.